This entry lists 27 T cell receptor beta chains sequenced from one sample in a study of OX40 agonist ivuxolimab in advanced cancers. The protocol was immunoSEQ multiplex PCR, while the TCRdb copy is restricted to in-frame clones and leaves out a portion. The sample lists about 84,000 clones; approximately 95% were seen once. The sequencing here drew on CD4+ or CD8+ T cells sorted from blood, taken in a trial of the OX40 agonist ivuxolimab. The source of these receptors is an adult with an advanced solid tumor such as melanoma, head and neck, liver or kidney cancer.

J is TRBJ1-2 and V is TRBV14; TRBD1 matches 7 bases. The germline V gene has CDR1 SGHDN and CDR2 FVKESK. V lost 4 bases, J lost 4 bases, and 9 bases stayed unmatched. The CDR3 is 15 amino acids. CDR3 protein: CASSPLPTGTYGYTF. The DNA for the CDR3 is TGTGCCAGCAGCCCACTCCCGACAGGGACCTATGGCTACACCTTC.

This chain links TRBV10-3 with TRBJ1-1, with 10 bases that match TRBD1. Germline V gene lookup returns CDR1 ENHRY and CDR2 SYGVKD. V gave up 5 bases and J gave up 5 bases; unmatched junction bases: 5. The CDR3 runs 14 residues. CDR3 region: CAISNGQGGTEAFF. CDR3 sequence (DNA): TGTGCCATCAGTAATGGACAGGGGGGTACTGAAGCTTTCTTT.

V gene TRBV30 combines with J gene TRBJ2-7; TRBD1 aligns across 8 bases. This CDR3 is 13 amino acids long. CDR1 GTSNPN and CDR2 SVGIG come from the germline V gene (reference sequence). Germline trimming cut 4 bases from V and 3 bases from J; bases unmatched to any gene: 5. CDR3 DNA sequence: TGTGCCTGGACAACAGGACAGGGCTACGAGCAGTACTTC. It encodes CAWTTGQGYEQYF.

This clone was seen once. The chain joins TRBV9 to TRBJ2-7; TRBD2 agrees at 8 bases. Germline V gene lookup returns CDR1 SGDLS and CDR2 YYNGEE. J was trimmed by 5 bases and V by 3 bases; bases with no gene match: 10. The CDR3 consists of 15 residues. In DNA, the CDR3 is TGTGCCAGCAGCGCCAGCGGGGGAGAGGGCAACGAGCAGTACTTC. Translation: CASSASGGEGNEQYF.

In DNA form, the CDR3 reads TGTGCCAGCAGTGCCCGAGCCTACTCTGGAAACACCATATATTTT. Its translation is CASSARAYSGNTIYF. This sequence joins TRBV6-5 and TRBJ1-3; the D is unclear. Germline loops: CDR1 MNHEY, CDR2 SVGAGI. V was pared by 5 bases and J by 0 bases, with 11 bases between. The CDR3 spans 15 residues.

The J gene is TRBJ2-3, the V gene TRBV14; D not certain. From germline, CDR1 is SGHDN and CDR2 FVKESK. The V and J ends lost 4 bases and 4 bases respectively, with 9 bases between them. The CDR3 runs to 13 residues. As DNA, the CDR3 is TGTGCCAGCAGCCCAGGTGTGGCAGATACGCAGTATTTT. Amino acids: CASSPGVADTQYF.

In this sample, this clone turned up a few times. The J gene is TRBJ1-4, the V gene TRBV9, with unresolved D. CDR3 length equals 14 residues. V dropped 3 bases and J dropped 7 bases, with 13 bases sitting between them. Germline values: CDR1 SGDLS, CDR2 YYNGEE. This chain's CDR3 is CASSDSKEGEKLFF. The CDR3, as DNA: TGTGCCAGCAGCGATTCTAAAGAAGGTGAAAAACTGTTTTTT.

The chain couples TRBV30 to TRBJ2-1; 9 nucleotides match TRBD2. The J segment lost 6 bases and the V segment lost 0 bases, leaving 15 bases of the junction unmatched. Per the germline V gene, CDR1 is GTSNPN and CDR2 is SVGIG (reference sequence). CDR3 length: 18 residues. CDR3 amino acids: CAWSVLAGGFLSGNEQFF. The DNA of the CDR3 is TGTGCCTGGAGTGTACTAGCGGGTGGCTTTTTATCAGGCAATGAGCAGTTCTTC.

This clone was seen only once. J is TRBJ2-7 and V is TRBV4-1; D gene unclear. Trimming removed 0 bases from V and 0 bases from J, with 9 bases in between. The CDR3 has 15 residues. The germline CDR1 and CDR2 sequences are MGHRA and YSYEKL. The CDR3 sequence is CASSQDGDNSYEQYF. In nucleotides, the CDR3 is TGCGCCAGCAGCCAAGACGGAGACAACTCCTACGAGCAGTACTTC.

The J gene is TRBJ2-7, the V gene TRBV6-6; 9 positions agree with TRBD2. CDR1 MNHNY and CDR2 SVGAGI come from the germline V gene (reference sequence). The V segment lost 2 bases and the J segment 2 bases; nucleotides outside the gene matches: 1. This CDR3 is 14 amino acids long. The DNA of the CDR3 is TGTGCCAGCAGTTACGGCGGGAGGGCCTACGAGCAGTACTTC. This sequence encodes CASSYGGRAYEQYF.

The rearrangement joins TRBV9 to TRBJ1-1; a possible D gene is TRBD1 (6 bases). V was clipped by 0 bases and J by 8 bases, with 11 bases between them. The V gene's germline CDR1 is SGDLS and CDR2 YYNGEE. The CDR3 totals 13 residues. The CDR3 DNA sequence: TGTGCCAGCAGCGTAGGGACAGAGAAAGAAGCTTTCTTT. Amino acids: CASSVGTEKEAFF.

V usage is TRBV30 and J usage is TRBJ1-4; 9 bases align to TRBD1. Germline CDR1 and CDR2: GTSNPN and SVGIG (reference sequence). With 0 bases clipped from V and 8 bases from J, the junction kept 13 bases outside the gene matches. The CDR3 spans 17 residues. Here the CDR3 reads CAWSVGQGRGNGEKLFF. The CDR3 coding sequence is TGTGCCTGGAGTGTTGGACAGGGGCGGGGGAATGGCGAAAAACTGTTTTTT.

The genes are TRBV6-4 and TRBJ2-7; D not resolved. The CDR3 runs to 15 residues. Trimming removed 2 bases from V and 1 base from J, with 12 bases in between. Germline CDR1 and CDR2: MRHNA and SNTAGT. CDR3 protein: CASSDKQTKSYEQYF. CDR3 sequence (DNA): TGTGCCAGCAGTGACAAGCAAACTAAATCCTACGAGCAGTACTTC.

The CDR3 sequence: CASSEAVWGNYGYTF. DNA of the CDR3: TGTGCCAGCAGTGAAGCGGTGTGGGGGAACTATGGCTACACCTTC. The genes are TRBV6-1 and TRBJ1-2; a weak D match, TRBD1 (5 bases). Trimming removed 0 bases from V and 2 bases from J, with 10 bases in between. From germline, CDR1 is MNHNS and CDR2 SASEGT. CDR3 length equals 15 residues.

The J gene is TRBJ2-1, the V gene TRBV29-1; D call uncertain. Germline CDR1 is SQVTM and CDR2 is ANQGSEA. This CDR3 contains 13 residues. The CDR3 sequence: CSGVGPNYNEQFF. DNA for the CDR3: TGCAGTGGAGTCGGGCCTAACTACAATGAGCAGTTCTTC.

The CDR3 bases are TGTGCCAGCAGCAGCCGGGACAGCTACTATGGCTACACCTTC. Encoded protein: CASSSRDSYYGYTF. This chain joins TRBV5-4 and TRBJ1-2; 7 nucleotides line up with TRBD1. Germline lookup yields CDR1 SGHNT and CDR2 YYREEE (reference sequence). The CDR3 has 14 residues. Trimming cost V 4 bases and J 3 bases; bases outside gene matches: 6.

V is TRBV9 and J is TRBJ2-4; 12 bases match TRBD2. This CDR3 comprises 16 residues. Germline V gene lookup returns CDR1 SGDLS and CDR2 YYNGEE. With V trimmed by 4 bases and J by 6 bases, 8 bases remained unmatched. The CDR3 DNA reads TGTGCCAGCAGCCCCCGACTAGCGGGAGACACAAACATTCAGTACTTC. Amino acid sequence: CASSPRLAGDTNIQYF.

The J gene is TRBJ2-7, the V gene TRBV6-5; 8 nucleotides line up with TRBD2. CDR3 length: 14 residues. Trimming took 0 bases from V and 3 from J; bases not matched to a gene: 1. CDR1 is MNHEY, CDR2 SVGAGI, per germline. The CDR3 bases are TGTGCCAGCAGTTACTCCGGGGGGGACTACGAGCAGTACTTC. Its translation: CASSYSGGDYEQYF.

The rearrangement links TRBV5-6 to TRBJ2-7; 10 nucleotides align to TRBD2. Germline CDR1 SGHDT, CDR2 YYEEEE. V trimming: 4 bases; J trimming: 3 bases; junction bases outside the gene matches: 4. The CDR3 totals 14 residues. The CDR3 spells CASSLAGEGYEQYF. For the CDR3, the DNA is TGTGCCAGCAGCCTAGCGGGAGAGGGCTACGAGCAGTACTTC.

The CDR3 DNA sequence: TGCGCCAGCAGCTTGGCTTCTGGAGCGGATACGCAGTATTTT. As protein: CASSLASGADTQYF. The chain recombines TRBV5-1 with TRBJ2-3, with D hard to call. V was pared by 0 bases and J by 6 bases, with 11 bases between. CDR1 is SGHRS, CDR2 YFSETQ, per germline. The CDR3 runs 14 residues.

The chain uses TRBV15 and TRBJ2-7; D may correspond to TRBD1 or TRBD2 (5 bases each). V was clipped by 3 bases and J by 3 bases, with 9 bases between them. The length of the CDR3 is 13 residues. The germline gives CDR1 LNHNV, CDR2 YYDKDF (reference sequence). In DNA form, the CDR3 reads TGTGCCACCAGCAGTCGGGACCACTACGAGCAGTACTTC. Protein sequence: CATSSRDHYEQYF.

This clone was recorded a few times. The identical CDR3 is also encoded by other nucleotide sequences in the sample. This rearrangement joins TRBV5-1 to TRBJ1-1, with D maybe TRBD1 (6 bases). Germline values: CDR1 SGHRS, CDR2 YFSETQ. V dropped 4 bases and J dropped 0 bases, with 10 bases sitting between them. This CDR3 is 14 amino acids long. CDR3 sequence (DNA): TGCGCCAGCAGCCTGACAGGCGTGAACACTGAAGCTTTCTTT. Translation gives CASSLTGVNTEAFF.

The J gene is TRBJ1-2, the V gene TRBV2; 7 nucleotides align to TRBD1. Germline V lookup: CDR1 SNHLY, CDR2 FYNNEI. Germline trimming cut 6 bases from V and 12 bases from J; bases unmatched to any gene: 13. The length of the CDR3 is 13 residues. CDR3 region: CASRTTGWVFDTF. The DNA of the CDR3 is TGTGCCAGCAGGACGACAGGGTGGGTTTTCGACACCTTC.

This chain links TRBV7-2 with TRBJ2-3, with D perhaps TRBD2 (5 bases). The germline V and J ends were trimmed by 5 bases and 4 bases, with 22 bases remaining between them. The germline V gene encodes CDR1 SGHTA and CDR2 FQGNSA. CDR3 length: 17 residues. CDR3 DNA: TGTGCCAGCAGCATTAGACCTCGGGTTTTGGAGGCAGATACGCAGTATTTT. The encoded protein is CASSIRPRVLEADTQYF.

This sequence joins TRBV9 and TRBJ1-1; no reliable D call. The CDR3 totals 12 residues. The V end lost 3 bases, the J end lost 2 bases, and 5 bases lay between the germline ends. CDR1 and CDR2 (germline): SGDLS, YYNGEE. CDR3 DNA sequence: TGTGCCAGCAGCGGGAAAAACACTGAAGCTTTCTTT. Translation gives CASSGKNTEAFF.

J is TRBJ2-7 and V is TRBV30; no clear D gene. The CDR3 length is 14 residues. Germline-derived CDR1 and CDR2 are GTSNPN and SVGIG (reference sequence). V shed 0 bases and J shed 4 bases, with 13 bases lying between them. The CDR3 spells CAWSVRRASYEQYF. The CDR3 coding sequence is TGTGCCTGGAGTGTACGACGGGCTAGTTACGAGCAGTACTTC. The entire variable domain, with the rest obtained from reference TRBV30 and TRBJ2-7, is as follows: SQTIHQWPATLVQPVGSPLSLECTVEGTSNPNLYWYRQAAGRGLQLLFYSVGIGQISSEVPQNLSASRPQDRQFILSSKKLLLSDSGFYLCAWSVRRASYEQYFGPGTRLTVT.

J is TRBJ2-7 and V is TRBV6-5; D uncertain. The CDR3 spans 11 residues. The germline V and J ends were trimmed by 5 bases and 5 bases, with 7 bases remaining between them. Germline V gene data show CDR1 as MNHEY and CDR2 as SVGAGI. The CDR3 DNA sequence: TGTGCCAGCAGTGGTCTGGACGAGCAGTACTTC. This gives the protein CASSGLDEQYF.